The rows below give T cell receptor beta chains drawn from one sample of a study of regulatory T cells in long-lasting Graves disease. TCRdb reanalysed the multiplex PCR reads using MiXCR and keeps one entry per CDR3 protein. The sample comprises hundreds of thousands of distinct CDR3 sequences, about 16% of which are singletons, and 15% to 20% rests with the top ten. The sample was also linked to a second study, of T cells in Graves' hyperthyroidism and ophthalmopathy.

This material consisted of peripheral blood mononuclear cells (PBMCs), taken at new diagnosis, from a patient treated with antithyroid drugs. The receptors were sampled from a woman in her twenties or thirties with Graves disease. CDR3s include the opening cysteine and the closing phenylalanine or tryptophan. The D gene is left open where the match is weak. Clone size is given for some rows only: seen once, a few or many times, or a class if the clone is expanded.

D: TRBD1; V: TRBV28; size: few; J: TRBJ1-6; DNA: TGTGCCAGCAGTCTATTTCCCAGTTGGCGGGACAGGTGGAATTCACCCCTCCACTTT; CDR3: CASSLFPSWRDRWNSPLHF
D: TRBD2; V: TRBV12-3/TRBV12-4; size: .; J: TRBJ2-2; DNA: TGTGCCAGCAGCCGGACTAGCGGTGGGAGGGGCGGGGAGCTGTTTTTT; CDR3: CASSRTSGGRGGELFF
D: TRBD2; V: TRBV27; size: few; J: TRBJ2-1; DNA: TGTGCCAGCAGTTTAACCCGACTAGCGGGTGGGGTAGGGCAGTTCTTC; CDR3: CASSLTRLAGGVGQFF
D: .; V: TRBV6-2/TRBV6-3; size: .; J: TRBJ2-1; DNA: TGTGCCAGCAGTTACTGGTTGGGAGGTGAGCAGTTCTTC; CDR3: CASSYWLGGEQFF
D: .; V: TRBV6-2/TRBV6-3; size: few; J: TRBJ2-1; DNA: TGTGCCAGCAACCGGGACCAGCACAATGAGCAGTTCTTC; CDR3: CASNRDQHNEQFF
D: TRBD2; V: TRBV7-2; size: many; J: TRBJ2-3; DNA: TGTGCCAGCAGCCCGGGGCCTAGCGGGAGAGGCACAGATACGCAGTATTTT; CDR3: CASSPGPSGRGTDTQYF
D: .; V: TRBV5-4; size: .; J: TRBJ1-3; DNA: TGTGCCAGCAGCACACGCAGGGACCGCTCTGGAAACACCATATATTTT; CDR3: CASSTRRDRSGNTIYF
D: .; V: TRBV30; size: few; J: TRBJ1-5; DNA: TGTGCCTGCAAACCCGAGGGTATGGGTCAGCCCCAGCATTTT; CDR3: CACKPEGMGQPQHF
D: .; V: TRBV6-1; size: few; J: TRBJ1-5; DNA: TGTGCCAGCAGTGCGACTAGGGGGGTTTGGCAGCCCCAGCATTTT; CDR3: CASSATRGVWQPQHF
D: .; V: TRBV11-2; size: many; J: TRBJ2-7; DNA: TGTGCCAGCAGCTTAAGTGGAGGGACCTACGAGCAGTACTTC; CDR3: CASSLSGGTYEQYF
D: .; V: TRBV20-1; size: many; J: TRBJ1-1; DNA: TGCAGTGCTCCTGTGGACTTCACTGAAGCTTTCTTT; CDR3: CSAPVDFTEAFF
D: .; V: TRBV12-3/TRBV12-4; size: .; J: TRBJ2-6; DNA: TGTGCCAGCAGTTTGTCTGTTCGGGCAGCTGGGGCCAACGTCCTGACTTTC; CDR3: CASSLSVRAAGANVLTF
D: .; V: TRBV4-1; size: .; J: TRBJ1-3; DNA: TGCGCCAGCAGCCGACTAGCCTCTGGAAACACCATATATTTT; CDR3: CASSRLASGNTIYF
D: .; V: TRBV27; size: many; J: TRBJ2-5; DNA: TGTGCCAGCAGTTTCGGGGTCCGGGAGACCCAGTACTTC; CDR3: CASSFGVRETQYF
D: .; V: TRBV28; size: many; J: TRBJ2-7; DNA: TGTGCCAGCGGCACCGGGGCCGCTAGGACCGAGGAGTACTTC; CDR3: CASGTGAARTEEYF
D: .; V: TRBV7-2; size: many; J: TRBJ1-1; DNA: TGTGCCAGCAGCTTATTTCTGGGTGCGAACACTGAAGCTTTCTTT; CDR3: CASSLFLGANTEAFF
D: .; V: TRBV2; size: few; J: TRBJ2-1; DNA: TGTGCCAGCAGTAAGCTCCTACAGGGTTATGAGCAGTTCTTC; CDR3: CASSKLLQGYEQFF
D: TRBD2; V: TRBV6-1; size: many; J: TRBJ2-5; DNA: TGTGCCAGCCATAGACTAGCGTCAAAAACTGAGACCCAGTACTTC; CDR3: CASHRLASKTETQYF
D: TRBD2; V: TRBV14; size: .; J: TRBJ2-1; DNA: TGTGCCAGCAGCTCCCTCCCGGGACTAGTTGGGAATGAGCAGTTCTTC; CDR3: CASSSLPGLVGNEQFF
D: TRBD2; V: TRBV20-1; size: few; J: TRBJ2-7; DNA: TGCAGTGCTAGTCGCCCGGGACTAGGATACGAGCAGTACTTC; CDR3: CSASRPGLGYEQYF
D: .; V: TRBV10-3; size: many; J: TRBJ2-7; DNA: TGTGCCATCAGTGCCCCCCTACCAACCTACGAGCAGTACTTC; CDR3: CAISAPLPTYEQYF
D: TRBD2; V: TRBV10-3; size: .; J: TRBJ2-7; DNA: TGTGCCATCAGTGAGTCCACTAGCGGGAGTGAATACTTC; CDR3: CAISESTSGSEYF
D: .; V: TRBV11-2; size: .; J: TRBJ1-3; DNA: TGTGCCAGCAGCTTTCTACGAAACTCTGGAAACACCATATATTTT; CDR3: CASSFLRNSGNTIYF
D: TRBD2; V: TRBV24-1; size: .; J: TRBJ2-7; DNA: TGTGCCATCGGGGGGAGTTCCTACGAGCAGTACTTC; CDR3: CAIGGSSYEQYF
D: TRBD2; V: TRBV11-2; size: many; J: TRBJ2-5; DNA: TGTGCCAGCAGCTACCCGGGGGGTCAAGAGACCCAGTACTTC; CDR3: CASSYPGGQETQYF
D: .; V: TRBV12-3/TRBV12-4; size: .; J: TRBJ2-1; DNA: TGTGCCAGCACCCAGATCGGCACTTGGCATGACAATGAGCAGTTCTTC; CDR3: CASTQIGTWHDNEQFF
D: .; V: TRBV12-3/TRBV12-4; size: many; J: TRBJ1-3; DNA: TGTGCCAGCAGTCCGCGCGGGGGGGGCTCCTCTGGAAACACCATATATTTT; CDR3: CASSPRGGGSSGNTIYF
D: TRBD1; V: TRBV2; size: .; J: TRBJ1-5; DNA: TGTGCCAGCGAGGGGACAGGGGGTGGAACGGGTCAGCCCCAGCATTTT; CDR3: CASEGTGGGTGQPQHF
D: .; V: TRBV5-1; size: few; J: TRBJ2-7; DNA: TGCGCCAGCAGCTTCTCCTCTAGAGGGGAGTCAGGCGAGCAGTACTTC; CDR3: CASSFSSRGESGEQYF
D: .; V: TRBV30; size: few; J: TRBJ2-5; DNA: TGTGCCTGGAGTGTACAGGGTTGGGAGACCCAGTACTTC; CDR3: CAWSVQGWETQYF
D: TRBD2; V: TRBV11-2; size: many; J: TRBJ2-1; DNA: TGTGCCAGCAGCTTAGGAGCTAGCGGGAGCTCCTACAATGAGCAGTTCTTC; CDR3: CASSLGASGSSYNEQFF
D: TRBD2; V: TRBV2; size: many; J: TRBJ2-3; DNA: TGTGCCAGCAGTGGACTAGCGGGAAGTAGTACAGATACGCAGTATTTT; CDR3: CASSGLAGSSTDTQYF
D: .; V: TRBV5-6; size: .; J: TRBJ1-2; DNA: TGTGCCAGCAGCTTGAACCCCAAGGAGGGCTACACCTTC; CDR3: CASSLNPKEGYTF
D: TRBD1; V: TRBV28; size: .; J: TRBJ1-1; DNA: TGTGTCAGCAGTTTCCGGGACAGGAACACTGAAGCTTTCTTT; CDR3: CVSSFRDRNTEAFF
D: TRBD1; V: TRBV5-1; size: few; J: TRBJ2-7; DNA: TGCGCCAGTCACGCGACAGGGATTGATTACGAGCAGTACTTC; CDR3: CASHATGIDYEQYF
D: .; V: TRBV5-1; size: many; J: TRBJ2-4; DNA: TGCGCCAGCAGCTTTGGCGATGGGAACATTCAGTACTTC; CDR3: CASSFGDGNIQYF
D: .; V: TRBV12-3/TRBV12-4; size: many; J: TRBJ1-3; DNA: TGTGCCAGCAGTTTTTACGGGGGGCTTGGAAACACCATATATTTT; CDR3: CASSFYGGLGNTIYF
D: TRBD1; V: TRBV5-1; size: few; J: TRBJ2-1; DNA: TGTGCCAGCAGCTCGACAGGGTTTGAGCAGTTCTTC; CDR3: CASSSTGFEQFF
D: .; V: TRBV3-1; size: few; J: TRBJ1-1; DNA: TGTGCCAGCAGCCAAGCAAATCAGGGTCTGGGCACTGAAGCTTTCTTT; CDR3: CASSQANQGLGTEAFF
D: TRBD2; V: TRBV5-4; size: once; J: TRBJ2-7; DNA: TGCGCCAGCAGCTTGATGACTAGCGGGAGGGCATCCGGGTGGGAGCAGTACTTC; CDR3: CASSLMTSGRASGWEQYF
D: .; V: TRBV9; size: .; J: TRBJ2-7; DNA: TGTGCCAGCAGCGAGGGGGGACAGCCCTACGAGCAGTACTTC; CDR3: CASSEGGQPYEQYF
D: .; V: TRBV20-1; size: few; J: TRBJ2-5; DNA: TGCAGTGCTATCAACAGGGCCGAGACCCAGTACTTC; CDR3: CSAINRAETQYF
D: .; V: TRBV18; size: .; J: TRBJ2-2; DNA: TGTGCCAGCTCACCAGTGGTCGCCGGGGAGCTGTTTTTT; CDR3: CASSPVVAGELFF
D: TRBD2; V: TRBV27; size: .; J: TRBJ2-1; DNA: TGTGCCAGCATGGGCGGGAGTAGGAATGAGCAGTTCTTC; CDR3: CASMGGSRNEQFF
D: .; V: TRBV6-1; size: many; J: TRBJ1-1; DNA: TGTGCCAGCTCCCCGGGCAACCAATACACTGAAGCTTTCTTT; CDR3: CASSPGNQYTEAFF
D: TRBD2; V: TRBV15; size: few; J: TRBJ2-7; DNA: TGTGCCACCAGCGGGGGTCCGGTGGTAGGATGGACTAGCGAGTCCTACGAGCAGTACTTC; CDR3: CATSGGPVVGWTSESYEQYF
D: TRBD2; V: TRBV28; size: many; J: TRBJ2-1; DNA: TGTGCCAGCAGCCTCACCGGGACTAGCAGGAATGAGCAGTTCTTC; CDR3: CASSLTGTSRNEQFF
D: .; V: TRBV28; size: many; J: TRBJ1-6; DNA: TGTGCCAGCAGTTATGGGGTCTTACTTAGCTCCTATAATTCACCCCTCCACTTT; CDR3: CASSYGVLLSSYNSPLHF
D: .; V: TRBV7-7; size: few; J: TRBJ2-2; DNA: TGTGCTAGCAAATCCTCTAGTTCCGGGGAGCTGTTTTTT; CDR3: CASKSSSSGELFF
D: .; V: TRBV27; size: many; J: TRBJ2-7; DNA: TGTGCCAGCAGTTTTCTGGGGTCCCACGAGCAGTACTTC; CDR3: CASSFLGSHEQYF
D: .; V: TRBV6-1; size: .; J: TRBJ1-6; DNA: TGTGCCAGCAGAATAATGGGATCACCCCTCCACTTT; CDR3: CASRIMGSPLHF
D: TRBD1; V: TRBV27; size: many; J: TRBJ1-2; DNA: TGTGCCAGCAAACCGGGACAGGGAAACTATGGCTACACCTTC; CDR3: CASKPGQGNYGYTF